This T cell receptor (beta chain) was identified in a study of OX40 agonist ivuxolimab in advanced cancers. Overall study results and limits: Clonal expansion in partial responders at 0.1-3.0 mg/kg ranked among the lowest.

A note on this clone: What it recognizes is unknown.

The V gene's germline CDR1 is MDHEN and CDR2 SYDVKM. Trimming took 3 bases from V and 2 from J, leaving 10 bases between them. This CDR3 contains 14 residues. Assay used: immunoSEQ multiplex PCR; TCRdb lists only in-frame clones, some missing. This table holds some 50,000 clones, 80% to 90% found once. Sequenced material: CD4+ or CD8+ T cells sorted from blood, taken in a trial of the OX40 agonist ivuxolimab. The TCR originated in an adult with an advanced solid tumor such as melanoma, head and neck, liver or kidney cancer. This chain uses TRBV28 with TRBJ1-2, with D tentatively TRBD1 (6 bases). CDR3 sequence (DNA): TGTGCCAGCAGTTTGTCTGGGGGCAACTATGGCTACACCTTC. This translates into CASSLSGGNYGYTF.